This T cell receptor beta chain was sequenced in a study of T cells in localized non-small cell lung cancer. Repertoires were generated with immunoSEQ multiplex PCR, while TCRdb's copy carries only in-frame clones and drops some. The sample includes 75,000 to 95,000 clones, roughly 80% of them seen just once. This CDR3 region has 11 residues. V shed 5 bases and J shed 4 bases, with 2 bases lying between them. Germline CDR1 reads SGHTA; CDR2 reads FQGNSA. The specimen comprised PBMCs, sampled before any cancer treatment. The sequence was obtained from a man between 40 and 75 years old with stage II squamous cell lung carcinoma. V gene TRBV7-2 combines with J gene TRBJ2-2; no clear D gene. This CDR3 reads CASSTTGELFF. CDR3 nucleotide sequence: TGTGCCAGCAGCACCACCGGGGAGCTGTTTTTT.